The 6 T cell receptor beta chains presented below share a single source sample, sequenced in a study of blood T cell repertoires in COVID-19. TCRdb's table, derived via immunoSEQ multiplex PCR, lists solely in-frame clones and lacks some. The sample yields 200,000 to 300,000 clones, 70% to 90% seen once. Input material: peripheral blood. The receptor set was obtained from a woman between 55 and 75 years old with COVID-19, enrolled during active disease.

As for this clone: A junction boundary mismatches the germline segment, possibly from a read error. The chain links TRBV5-1 to TRBJ1-1; TRBD1 matches at 9 bases. CDR3 length equals 13 residues. Germline V gives CDR1 SGHRS, CDR2 YFSETQ. CDR3 sequence (DNA): TGCGCCAGCAGCCTCGGGGACAGGGATCTTCCAGTCTTT. Translating it yields CASSLGDRDLPVF. The variable domain in full, completed from reference TRBV5-1 and TRBJ1-1, reads KAGVTQTPRYLIKTRGQQVTLSCSPISGHRSVSWYQQTPGQGLQFLFEYFSETQRNKGNFPGRFSGRQFSNSRSEMNVSTLELGDSALYLCASSLGDRDLPVFGQGTRLTVV.

The CDR3 nucleotides are TGTGCCTTCCGAGACAGGGGGGAGAGCACTGAAGCTTTCTTT. This encodes CAFRDRGESTEAFF. The chain couples TRBV10-3 to TRBJ1-1; 9 bases fit TRBD1. Germline lookup yields CDR1 ENHRY and CDR2 SYGVKD. With V trimmed by 11 bases and J by 4 bases, 11 bases remained unmatched. CDR3 length: 14 amino acids.

The rearrangement uses TRBV9 and TRBJ1-1; tentative D call: TRBD1 (6 bases). Germline CDR1 reads SGDLS; CDR2 reads YYNGEE. The CDR3 spans 14 residues. The V and J ends lost 4 bases and 1 base respectively, with 11 bases between them. The CDR3 region is CASSTRQENTEAFF. The CDR3 DNA reads as TGTGCCAGCAGCACGCGACAGGAGAACACTGAAGCTTTCTTT.

The chain is built from TRBV4-1 and TRBJ2-1; 7 bases align to TRBD2. V shed 4 bases, J shed 2 bases, and the junction held 5 bases outside the gene matches. The CDR3 extends over 15 amino acids. Germline values: CDR1 MGHRA, CDR2 YSYEKL. CDR3 nucleotide sequence: TGCGCCAGCAGCCTCGAGCGGGAAACCTACAATGAGCAGTTCTTC. Translation gives CASSLERETYNEQFF.

This rearrangement joins TRBV5-4 to TRBJ2-2; TRBD2 might be the D (6 bases). There are 15 residues in the CDR3. Trimming removed 0 bases from V and 5 bases from J, with 11 bases in between. CDR1 and CDR2 from the germline V gene are SGHNT and YYREEE (reference sequence). CDR3 region: CASSLAGVWTGELFF. CDR3 bases: TGTGCCAGCAGCTTGGCGGGAGTTTGGACCGGGGAGCTGTTTTTT.

The gene calls are TRBV30 and TRBJ1-3; no reliable D call. In germline, CDR1 is GTSNPN, CDR2 SVGIG (reference sequence). The CDR3 runs 13 residues. V was clipped by 0 bases and J by 4 bases, with 7 bases between them. The CDR3 DNA is TGTGCCTGGAGTGTGTCGGGAGGAAACACCATATATTTT. It is translated as CAWSVSGGNTIYF.